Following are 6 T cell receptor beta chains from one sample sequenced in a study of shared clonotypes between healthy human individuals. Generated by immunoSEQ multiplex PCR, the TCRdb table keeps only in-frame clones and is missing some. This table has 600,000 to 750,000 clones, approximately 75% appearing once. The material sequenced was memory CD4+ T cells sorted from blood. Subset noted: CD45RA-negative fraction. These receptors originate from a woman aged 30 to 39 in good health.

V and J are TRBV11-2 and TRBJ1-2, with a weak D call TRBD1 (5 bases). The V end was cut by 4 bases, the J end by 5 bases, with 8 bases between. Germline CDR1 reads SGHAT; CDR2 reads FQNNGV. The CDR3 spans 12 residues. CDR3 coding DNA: TGTGCCAGCAGCTCCCGGACATATGGCTACACCTTC. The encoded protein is CASSSRTYGYTF.

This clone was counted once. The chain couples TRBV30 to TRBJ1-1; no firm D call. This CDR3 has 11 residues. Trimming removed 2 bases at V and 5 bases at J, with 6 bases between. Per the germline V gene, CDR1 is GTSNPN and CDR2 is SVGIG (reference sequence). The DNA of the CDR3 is TGTGCCTGGAGTATGAGTACTGAAGCTTTCTTT. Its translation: CAWSMSTEAFF.

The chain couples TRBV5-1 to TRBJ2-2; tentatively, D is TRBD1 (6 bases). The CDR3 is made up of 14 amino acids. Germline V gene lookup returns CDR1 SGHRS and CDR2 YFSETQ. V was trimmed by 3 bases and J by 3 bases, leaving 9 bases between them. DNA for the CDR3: TGCGCCAGCAGCTCCGGACAGTACACCGGGGAGCTGTTTTTT. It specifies CASSSGQYTGELFF. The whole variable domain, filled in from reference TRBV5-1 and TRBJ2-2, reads KAGVTQTPRYLIKTRGQQVTLSCSPISGHRSVSWYQQTPGQGLQFLFEYFSETQRNKGNFPGRFSGRQFSNSRSEMNVSTLELGDSALYLCASSSGQYTGELFFGEGSRLTVL.

The CDR3 nucleotides are TGCGCCAGCAGCCAACAGGGGTTTGGGACCTACGAGCAGTACTTC. Amino acids: CASSQQGFGTYEQYF. This chain connects TRBV5-1 to TRBJ2-7; 7 bases are a match to TRBD1. Germline-derived CDR1 and CDR2 are SGHRS and YFSETQ. This CDR3 contains 15 residues. The V segment lost 4 bases and the J segment 2 bases; nucleotides outside the gene matches: 9. The variable domain in full, with the rest retrieved from reference TRBV5-1 and TRBJ2-7, is KAGVTQTPRYLIKTRGQQVTLSCSPISGHRSVSWYQQTPGQGLQFLFEYFSETQRNKGNFPGRFSGRQFSNSRSEMNVSTLELGDSALYLCASSQQGFGTYEQYFGPGTRLTVT.

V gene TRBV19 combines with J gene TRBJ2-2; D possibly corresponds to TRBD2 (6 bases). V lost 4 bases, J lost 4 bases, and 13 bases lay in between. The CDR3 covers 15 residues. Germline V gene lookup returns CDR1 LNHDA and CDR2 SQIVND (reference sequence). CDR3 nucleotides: TGTGCCAGTAGTACCCGGGACTTACCCACCGGGGAGCTGTTTTTT. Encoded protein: CASSTRDLPTGELFF.

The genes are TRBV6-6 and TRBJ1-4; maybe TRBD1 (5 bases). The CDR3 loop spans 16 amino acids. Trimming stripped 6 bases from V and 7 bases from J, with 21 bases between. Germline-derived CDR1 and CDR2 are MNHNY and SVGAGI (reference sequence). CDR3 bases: TGTGCCAGCAGCTCCCACATGGGGGTGGGGAGTGAAAAACTGTTTTTT. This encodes CASSSHMGVGSEKLFF.